This TCR beta chain is from a study of read filtering for tumor transcriptome and immune sequencing. Study background: Transcriptome libraries were built from DNase-treated RNA. Findings and caveats of the study: The sorted CD138-negative fraction was a mixed bone marrow immune population, not purified T cells.

With respect to this clonotype: Its antigen is currently unknown.

In germline, CDR1 is ENHRY, CDR2 SYGVKD. CDR3 size: 12 residues. V lost 4 bases and J lost 4; bases outside the gene matches: 1. From roughly 390 ng of RNA, a library with molecular barcoded alpha/delta and beta/gamma adaptors was made. TCRdb recomputed calls from the reads with MiXCR, one row per CDR3 protein. The repertoire includes tens of thousands of distinct CDR3 sequences, roughly 20% of them detected once, and 17% sits in the top ten. The clonotype originates from a donor at least 40 years old with multiple myeloma. Sequencing input: a population of CD138-negative cells sorted from bone marrow. V and J are TRBV10-3 and TRBJ2-7; TRBD2 matches 7 bases. CDR3 coding DNA: TGTGCCATCAGTGGCGGGGGATACGAGCAGTACTTC. Translating gives CAISGGGYEQYF.